The clone carrying this T cell receptor beta chain occurred a few times. The antigen remains unidentified. Unique molecular identifiers were incorporated into the prepared TCRbeta library. TCRdb processed the PCR reads anew with MiXCR; each CDR3 protein has one entry. In the table there are 300,000 to 350,000 distinct CDR3 sequences, about a quarter of which are singletons. The data originate from a study of T-cell reconstitution after alpha-beta-depleted transplantation in children. Study observations and caveats: Two months or so post-transplant, alpha-beta T cells reportedly derived from several hundred expanded graft clones. Surviving recipient T cells and thymic progenitors accounted for the high day-60 TCRbeta diversity observed in some patients. After one year, T-cell counts and TCRbeta diversity mostly came from new T cells.

The CDR3 length is 17 residues. Unmatched junction bases numbered 5, after V lost 0 bases and J lost 3 bases. The V gene's germline CDR1 is MGHDK and CDR2 SYGVNS. The starting material was PBMCs, mostly from graft donor cells, obtained 180 days after TCRalphabeta/CD19-depleted stem cell transplant. The chain links TRBV25-1 to TRBJ2-7; 13 bases fit TRBD2. This receptor was obtained from a male patient under 18 who had a stem cell transplant for acute lymphoblastic leukemia, so the T cells may come from the graft donor. The CDR3, as DNA: TGTGCCAGCAGTGAATATTGGGGGACTAGCGGGATCTACGAGCAGTACTTC. Translating it yields CASSEYWGTSGIYEQYF.